The rows below give T cell receptor beta chains drawn from one sample of a study of blood T cell dynamics during melanoma immunotherapy. Profiling relied on immunoSEQ multiplex PCR, and the TCRdb table lists in-frame clones only, not all of them. The sample yields a few thousand clones, approximately 90% seen once. The material sequenced was blood, taken from a patient treated with checkpoint blockade. The receptor source for this set is a human donor with melanoma. Both conserved end residues are trimmed from each CDR3. The order of the fields is J gene, V gene, CDR3 protein.

j_call: TRBJ2-7; v_call: TRBV7-9; cdr3_aa: ASSLQGWEQY
j_call: TRBJ2-1; v_call: TRBV6-5; cdr3_aa: ASSYARGRWNEQF
j_call: TRBJ2-1; v_call: TRBV4-3; cdr3_aa: ASSRTVAVSSYNEQF
j_call: TRBJ2-5; v_call: TRBV27; cdr3_aa: ASSSAGSQETQY
j_call: TRBJ2-3; v_call: TRBV30; cdr3_aa: AWRKGQGTDTQY
j_call: TRBJ2-1; v_call: TRBV7-3; cdr3_aa: ASSVRRNEQF
j_call: TRBJ2-7; v_call: TRBV11-2; cdr3_aa: ASSLDTGSSYEQY
j_call: TRBJ2-3; v_call: TRBV7-2; cdr3_aa: ASSSGLAGGGTQY
j_call: TRBJ2-5; v_call: TRBV29-1; cdr3_aa: SAVTSGGETQY
j_call: TRBJ2-5; v_call: TRBV5-1; cdr3_aa: ASSLQAYQETQY
j_call: TRBJ2-1; v_call: TRBV5-4; cdr3_aa: ASSRDRGYNEQF
j_call: TRBJ1-1; v_call: TRBV4-1; cdr3_aa: ASSQDPGHTNTEAF
j_call: TRBJ1-1; v_call: TRBV18; cdr3_aa: ASSYLYRDSTEAF
j_call: TRBJ2-4; v_call: TRBV19; cdr3_aa: ASSSNRGAKNIQY
j_call: TRBJ1-5; v_call: TRBV11-2; cdr3_aa: ASSLSGLQNQPQH
j_call: TRBJ2-7; v_call: TRBV7-6; cdr3_aa: ASSLTSGGFSYEQY
j_call: TRBJ1-2; v_call: TRBV18; cdr3_aa: ASSPRGQTNGYT
j_call: TRBJ2-7; v_call: TRBV6-6; cdr3_aa: ASSYSGGTYEQY
j_call: TRBJ1-3; v_call: TRBV6-4; cdr3_aa: ASSGTGSSGNTIY
j_call: TRBJ1-1; v_call: TRBV30; cdr3_aa: AWSPPPFEAF
j_call: TRBJ1-5; v_call: TRBV11-2; cdr3_aa: ASSSAGSNQPQH
j_call: TRBJ1-2; v_call: TRBV10-3; cdr3_aa: AISERGARLGYT
j_call: TRBJ2-7; v_call: TRBV10-3; cdr3_aa: AISEPDLGRTGVDKDEQY
j_call: TRBJ2-1; v_call: TRBV11-2; cdr3_aa: ASTPLTATNEQF
j_call: TRBJ1-5; v_call: TRBV2; cdr3_aa: ATPGGRRGSNQPQH
j_call: TRBJ1-2; v_call: TRBV5-4; cdr3_aa: ASSRTRGYGYT
j_call: TRBJ2-2; v_call: TRBV30; cdr3_aa: AWSWTGELF
j_call: -; v_call: TRBV6-1; cdr3_aa: ASRQGSSYEQY
j_call: TRBJ2-1; v_call: TRBV5-1; cdr3_aa: ASSRDQEGEQF
j_call: TRBJ2-1; v_call: TRBV10-1; cdr3_aa: ASSEYGIYNEQF
j_call: TRBJ1-2; v_call: TRBV7-8; cdr3_aa: ASSLLGRGLANYGYT
j_call: TRBJ1-1; v_call: TRBV29-1; cdr3_aa: SGGQPGRAF
j_call: TRBJ1-2; v_call: TRBV7-2; cdr3_aa: ASSFRDGGYT